The entry below describes one T cell receptor beta chain. This sample is drawn from a study of CD8 T cells in Susac syndrome. TCR beta sequences were obtained from blood CD8+ and CD4+ T cells. TEMRA cells were enriched by FACS, while CD8+ and CD4+ T cells were obtained through a negative isolation that was performed magnetically. With random hexamers, roughly 0.45 to 1 ug RNA was reverse transcribed. A single record per CDR3 protein comes from TCRdb applying MiXCR to the immunoSEQ multiplex PCR reads. The sample has some 130,000 distinct CDR3 sequences; roughly 94% are singletons. This clonotype was obtained from a human donor with multiple sclerosis. The material sequenced was CD4+ T cells from PBMCs.

CDR3 DNA sequence: TGTGCCAGCAGTGGCCTTTACGAGCAGTACTTC. Amino acids: CASSGLYEQYF. The chain joins TRBV2 to TRBJ2-7; D not certain. The CDR3 totals 11 residues. Germline V gene sequence: CDR1 SNHLY, CDR2 FYNNEI. V dropped 4 bases and J dropped 4 bases, with 5 bases sitting between them.